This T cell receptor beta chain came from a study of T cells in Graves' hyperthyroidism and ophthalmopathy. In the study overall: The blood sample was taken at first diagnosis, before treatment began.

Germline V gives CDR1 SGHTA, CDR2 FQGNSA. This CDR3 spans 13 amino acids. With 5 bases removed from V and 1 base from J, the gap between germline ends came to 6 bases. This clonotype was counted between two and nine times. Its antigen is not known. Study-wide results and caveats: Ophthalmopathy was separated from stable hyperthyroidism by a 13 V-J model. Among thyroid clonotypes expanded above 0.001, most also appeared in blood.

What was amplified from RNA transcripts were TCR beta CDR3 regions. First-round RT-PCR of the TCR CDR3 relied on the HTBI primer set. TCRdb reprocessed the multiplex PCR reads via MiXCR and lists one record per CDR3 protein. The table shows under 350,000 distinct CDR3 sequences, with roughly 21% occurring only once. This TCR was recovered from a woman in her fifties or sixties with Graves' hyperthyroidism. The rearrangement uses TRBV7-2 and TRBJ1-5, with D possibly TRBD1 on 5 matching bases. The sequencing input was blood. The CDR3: CASSRQSNQPQHF. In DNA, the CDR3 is TGTGCCAGCAGCCGACAGAGCAATCAGCCCCAGCATTTT.